This record concerns one TCR beta chain sequence. This clone was seen a handful of times. Its antigen remains unidentified. No base qualities exist here, and no much larger clone lies one base off it. This entry comes from a study of blood T cell repertoires in COVID-19 (dated by TCRdb to 2019 to 2021). As for the study more broadly: Samples covering the acute and convalescent phases of COVID-19 were provided by collaborators in the United States, Italy and Spain. Samples came from the ongoing ImmuneRACE study (first 160 participants) plus 1,254 subjects from 6 global collaborators. The material from the prospective study consisted of cDNA or gDNA derived from T cells, B-cell-depleted T cells, or PBMCs. Deeply sampled blood TCRbeta repertoires from subjects exposed to, actively infected with, or recovered from COVID-19 were included in the dataset. Sample metadata almost always included a de-identified subject ID, COVID-19 status, age in years and sex. HLA class I and class II types, where available, came from metadata supplied by the sample provider rather than from assay-based typing. A freely available public database, intended as a resource for researchers studying the immune response to SARS-CoV-2, is where the repertoires were released. What the work shows at the level of the full study, not this receptor alone: How much clinical and demographic metadata was included differed by source and by participant, and the metadata was provided uncurated.

Participants in the prospective study were enrolled through a virtual design, were aged 18 to 89 years, and lived in fewer than 30 United States geographic areas. In the prospective study, participants were assigned to cohorts based on the clinical history participants reported in a screening survey and a study questionnaire. Recovered participants in ImmuneRACE Cohort 3 were defined by two consecutive negative NP/OP PCR tests, clearance by a healthcare professional, or resolution of symptoms. Mobile phlebotomists in the prospective study collected whole blood, serum and a nasopharyngeal or oropharyngeal swab from every participant. Additional blood draws and questionnaires over an approximately 2-month period could optionally be provided by prospective study participants. Before DNA extraction, blood samples from the prospective study were shipped at room temperature or frozen. CDR1 is given as MNHEY and CDR2 as SVGEGT, both from the germline V gene. The V and J ends are trimmed by 4 bases and 8 bases, leaving 23 bases between them. The CDR3 runs 16 residues from the cysteine to the phenylalanine. The retained sequence is limited to the CDR3, 48 bases, with the frame set at the first base.

TCRbeta CDR3 regions were amplified from genomic DNA using the immunoSEQ Assay, a bias-controlled multiplex PCR. The authors' analysis ran thus. Within the assay, amplification of reference gene primers was used to estimate how many nucleated cells each sample contained. To quantify the absolute abundance of each unique TCRbeta CDR3 rearrangement, sequence reads were collapsed and filtered. Productive Simpson clonality was computed per sample as the square root of Simpson's diversity index over productive rearrangements. TCRdb took this table from immuneACCESS and kept in-frame rearrangements with V and J called. Such tables lack part of the clones; where checked against another copy, unresolved V genes explain under half of the gap, and the rest is unexplained. Clone size and the V and J calls come from that table; the DNA yielded D and trimming. The table for this sample lists some 120,000 clones; less than 90% of them were counted only once. Jointly, the top ten make up 15% to 20% of the sample.

The sequence joins TRBV6-2 or TRBV6-3 to TRBJ1-2, with a weak D call of TRBD1 (6 bases match). The specimen was PBMCs or T cells enriched from blood (not recorded which). The origin of this receptor is a man between 25 and 39 years old who had recovered from COVID-19. At the DNA level, the sequence is TGTGCCAGCAGTTCCGCCTCGGAAGGGGGAATGCGGGGCTACACCTTC. This codes for CASSSASEGGMRGYTF.